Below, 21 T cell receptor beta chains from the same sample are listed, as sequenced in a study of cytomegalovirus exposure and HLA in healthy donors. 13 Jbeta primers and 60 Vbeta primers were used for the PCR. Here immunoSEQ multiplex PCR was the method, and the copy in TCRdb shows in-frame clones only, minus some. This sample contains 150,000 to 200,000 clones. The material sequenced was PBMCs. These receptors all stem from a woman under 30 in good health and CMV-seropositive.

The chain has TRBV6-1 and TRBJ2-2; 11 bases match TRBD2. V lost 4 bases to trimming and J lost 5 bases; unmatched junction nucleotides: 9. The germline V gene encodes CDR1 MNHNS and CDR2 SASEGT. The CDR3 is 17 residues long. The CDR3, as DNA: TGTGCCAGCAGTGTTAGTCTAGCGGGAGGTTGGACCGGGGAGCTGTTTTTT. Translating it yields CASSVSLAGGWTGELFF.

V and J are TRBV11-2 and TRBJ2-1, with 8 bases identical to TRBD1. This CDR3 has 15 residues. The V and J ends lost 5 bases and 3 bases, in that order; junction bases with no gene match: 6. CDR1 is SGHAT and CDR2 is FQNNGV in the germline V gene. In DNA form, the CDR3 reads TGTGCCAGCAGCCCAGACAGGGGCCTCTACAATGAGCAGTTCTTC. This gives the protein CASSPDRGLYNEQFF.

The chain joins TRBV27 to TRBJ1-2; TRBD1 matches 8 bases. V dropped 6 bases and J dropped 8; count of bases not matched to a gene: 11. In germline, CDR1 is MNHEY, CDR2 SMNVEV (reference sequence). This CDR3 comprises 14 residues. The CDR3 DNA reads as TGTGCCAGCAGGGACAGGGATCATTCGGGGGGCTACACCTTC. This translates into CASRDRDHSGGYTF.

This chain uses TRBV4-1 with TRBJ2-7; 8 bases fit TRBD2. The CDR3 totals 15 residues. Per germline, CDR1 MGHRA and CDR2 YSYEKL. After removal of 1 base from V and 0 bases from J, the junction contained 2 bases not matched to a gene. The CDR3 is CASSQGSGSSYEQYF. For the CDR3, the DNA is TGCGCCAGCAGCCAAGGGAGCGGGAGCTCCTACGAGCAGTACTTC.

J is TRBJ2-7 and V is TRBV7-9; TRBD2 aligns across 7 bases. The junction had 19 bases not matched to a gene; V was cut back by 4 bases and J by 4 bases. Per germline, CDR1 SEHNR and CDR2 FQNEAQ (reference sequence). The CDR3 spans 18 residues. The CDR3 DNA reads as TGTGCCAGCAGCTCCCCCGCTGAGGGTGGGAGGGCCAGATACGAGCAGTACTTC. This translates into CASSSPAEGGRARYEQYF.

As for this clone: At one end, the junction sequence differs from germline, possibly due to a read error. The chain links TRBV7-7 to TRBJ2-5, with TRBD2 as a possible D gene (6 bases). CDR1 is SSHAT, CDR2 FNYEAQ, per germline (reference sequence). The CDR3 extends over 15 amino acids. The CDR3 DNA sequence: TGTGCTAGCAGCTTAGGGCTGGGCCGGGGGGAGACCCAGTACTTC. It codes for CASSLGLGRGETQYF.

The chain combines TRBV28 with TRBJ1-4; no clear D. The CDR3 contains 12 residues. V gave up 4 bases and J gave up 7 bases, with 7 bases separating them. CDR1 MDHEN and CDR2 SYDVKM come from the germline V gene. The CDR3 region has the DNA TGTGCCAGCAGTTCCAGTCCTGAAAAACTGTTTTTT. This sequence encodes CASSSSPEKLFF.

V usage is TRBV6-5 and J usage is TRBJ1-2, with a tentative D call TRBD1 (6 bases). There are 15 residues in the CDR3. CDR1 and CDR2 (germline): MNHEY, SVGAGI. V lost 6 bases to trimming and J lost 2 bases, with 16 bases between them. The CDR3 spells CASRKSGAINYGYTF. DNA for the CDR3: TGTGCCAGCAGAAAATCAGGGGCGATAAACTATGGCTACACCTTC.

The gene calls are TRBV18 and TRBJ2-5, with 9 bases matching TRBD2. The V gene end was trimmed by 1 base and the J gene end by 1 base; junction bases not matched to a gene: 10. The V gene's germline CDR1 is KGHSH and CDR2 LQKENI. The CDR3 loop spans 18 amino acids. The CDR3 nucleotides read TGTGCCAGCTCACCACGTTTTATTAGCGGGGGTCTCCAAGAGACCCAGTACTTC. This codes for CASSPRFISGGLQETQYF.

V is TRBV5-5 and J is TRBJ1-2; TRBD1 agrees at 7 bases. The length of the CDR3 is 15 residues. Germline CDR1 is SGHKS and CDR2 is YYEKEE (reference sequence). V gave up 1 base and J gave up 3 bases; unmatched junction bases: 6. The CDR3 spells CASSLRRGHDYGYTF. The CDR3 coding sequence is TGTGCCAGCAGCTTGCGGAGGGGGCATGACTATGGCTACACCTTC.

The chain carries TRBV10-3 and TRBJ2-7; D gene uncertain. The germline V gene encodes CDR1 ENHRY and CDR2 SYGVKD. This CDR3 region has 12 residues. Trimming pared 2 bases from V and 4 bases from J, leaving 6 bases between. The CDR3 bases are TGTGCCATCAGTGAGCCCCCTTACGAGCAGTACTTC. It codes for CAISEPPYEQYF.

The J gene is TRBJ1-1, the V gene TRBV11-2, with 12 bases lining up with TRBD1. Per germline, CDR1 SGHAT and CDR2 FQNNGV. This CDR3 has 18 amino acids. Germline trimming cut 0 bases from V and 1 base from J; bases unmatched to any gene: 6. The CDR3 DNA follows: TGTGCCAGCAGCTTAGATCGTTGGGACAGGGGGCGGAACACTGAAGCTTTCTTT. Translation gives CASSLDRWDRGRNTEAFF. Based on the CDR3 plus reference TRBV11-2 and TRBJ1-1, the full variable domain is EAGVAQSPRYKIIEKRQSVAFWCNPISGHATLYWYQQILGQGPKLLIQFQNNGVVDDSQLPKDRFSAERLKGVDSTLKIQPAKLEDSAVYLCASSLDRWDRGRNTEAFFGQGTRLTVV.

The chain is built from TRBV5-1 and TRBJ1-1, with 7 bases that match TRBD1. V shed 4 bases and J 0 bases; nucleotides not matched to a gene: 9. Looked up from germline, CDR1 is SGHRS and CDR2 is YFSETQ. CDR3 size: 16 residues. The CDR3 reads CASSPGGGQLNTEAFF. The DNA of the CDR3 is TGCGCCAGCAGCCCCGGAGGGGGACAGTTGAACACTGAAGCTTTCTTT.

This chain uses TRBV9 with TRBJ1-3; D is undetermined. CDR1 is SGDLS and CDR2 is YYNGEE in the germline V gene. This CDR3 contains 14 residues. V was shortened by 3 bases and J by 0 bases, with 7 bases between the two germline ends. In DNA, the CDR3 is TGTGCCAGCAGCGACCCTAGCTCTGGAAACACCATATATTTT. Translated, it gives CASSDPSSGNTIYF.

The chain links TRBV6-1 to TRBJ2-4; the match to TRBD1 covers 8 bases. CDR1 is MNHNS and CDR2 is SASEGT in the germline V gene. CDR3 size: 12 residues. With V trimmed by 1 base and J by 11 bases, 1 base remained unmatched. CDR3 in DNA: TGTGCCAGCAGTGAAGGGGACAGGCTTCAGTACTTC. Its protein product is CASSEGDRLQYF.

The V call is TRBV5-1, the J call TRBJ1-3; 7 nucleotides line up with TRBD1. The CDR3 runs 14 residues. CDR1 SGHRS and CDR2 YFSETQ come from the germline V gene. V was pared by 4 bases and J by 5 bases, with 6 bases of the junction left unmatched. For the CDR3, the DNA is TGCGCCAGCAGCCCCGACAGGGCTCGAAACACCATATATTTT. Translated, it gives CASSPDRARNTIYF.

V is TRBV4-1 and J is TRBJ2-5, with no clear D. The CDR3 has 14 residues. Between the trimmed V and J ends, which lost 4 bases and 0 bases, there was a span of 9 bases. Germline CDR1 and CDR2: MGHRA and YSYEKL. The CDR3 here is CASSPNPNQETQYF. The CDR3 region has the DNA TGCGCCAGCAGCCCCAATCCAAACCAAGAGACCCAGTACTTC.

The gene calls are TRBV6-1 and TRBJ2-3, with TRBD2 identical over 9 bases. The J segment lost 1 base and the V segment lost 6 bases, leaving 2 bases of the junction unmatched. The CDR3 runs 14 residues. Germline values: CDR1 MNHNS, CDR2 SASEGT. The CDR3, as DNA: TGTGCCAGCAGCCGGACTAGCGGCACAGATACGCAGTATTTT. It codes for CASSRTSGTDTQYF.

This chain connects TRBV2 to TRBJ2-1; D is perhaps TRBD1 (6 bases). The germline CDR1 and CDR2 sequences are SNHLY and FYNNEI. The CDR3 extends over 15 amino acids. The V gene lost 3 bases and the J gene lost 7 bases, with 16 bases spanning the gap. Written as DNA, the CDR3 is TGTGCCAGCAGTGACGGGCAGGGGAAGTCGAATGAGCAGTTCTTC. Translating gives CASSDGQGKSNEQFF.

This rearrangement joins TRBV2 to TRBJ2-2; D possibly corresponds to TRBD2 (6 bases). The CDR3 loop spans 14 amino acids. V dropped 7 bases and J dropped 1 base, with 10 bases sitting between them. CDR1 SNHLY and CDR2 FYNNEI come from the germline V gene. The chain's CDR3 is CASTFSGNTGELFF. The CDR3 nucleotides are TGTGCCAGCACCTTTAGCGGGAACACCGGGGAGCTGTTTTTT.

The CDR3 sequence is CASSMGGPDGGYTF. The DNA for the CDR3 is TGCGCCAGCAGCATGGGGGGGCCAGATGGGGGCTACACCTTC. The gene calls are TRBV5-1 and TRBJ1-2; TRBD1 is a possible D gene (6 bases). Trimming pared 4 bases from V and 8 bases from J, leaving 18 bases between. Germline V gene data show CDR1 as SGHRS and CDR2 as YFSETQ. This CDR3 contains 14 residues.